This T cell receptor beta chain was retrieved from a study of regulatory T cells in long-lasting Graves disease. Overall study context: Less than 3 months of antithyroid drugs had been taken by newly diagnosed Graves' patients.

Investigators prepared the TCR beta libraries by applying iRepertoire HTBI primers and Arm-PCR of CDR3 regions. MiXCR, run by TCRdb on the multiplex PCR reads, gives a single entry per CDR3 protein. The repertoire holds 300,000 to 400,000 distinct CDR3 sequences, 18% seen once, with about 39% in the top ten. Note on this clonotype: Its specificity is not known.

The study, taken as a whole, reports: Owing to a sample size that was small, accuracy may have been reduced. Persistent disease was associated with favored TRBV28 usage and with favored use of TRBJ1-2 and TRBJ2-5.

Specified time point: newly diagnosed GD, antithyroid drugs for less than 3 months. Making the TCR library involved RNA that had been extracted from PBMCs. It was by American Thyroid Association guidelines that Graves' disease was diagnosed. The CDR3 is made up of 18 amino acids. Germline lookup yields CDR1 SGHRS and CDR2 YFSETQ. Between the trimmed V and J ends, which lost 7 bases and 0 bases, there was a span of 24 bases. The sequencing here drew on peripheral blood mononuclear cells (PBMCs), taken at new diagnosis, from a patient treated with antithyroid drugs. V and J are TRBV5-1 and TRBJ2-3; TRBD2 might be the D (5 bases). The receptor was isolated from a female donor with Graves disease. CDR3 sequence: CASDATGARVPSTDTQYF. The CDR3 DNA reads TGCGCCAGCGATGCCACGGGTGCGCGGGTACCTAGCACAGATACGCAGTATTTT.